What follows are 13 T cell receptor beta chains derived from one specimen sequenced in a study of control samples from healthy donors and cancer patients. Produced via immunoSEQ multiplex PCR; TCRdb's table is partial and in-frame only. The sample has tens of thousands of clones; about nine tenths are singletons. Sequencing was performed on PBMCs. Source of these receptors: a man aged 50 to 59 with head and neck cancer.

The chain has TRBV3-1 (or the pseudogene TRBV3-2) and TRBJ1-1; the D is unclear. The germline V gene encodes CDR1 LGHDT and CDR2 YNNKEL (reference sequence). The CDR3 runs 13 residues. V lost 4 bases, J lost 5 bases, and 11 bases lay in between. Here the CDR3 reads CASSLQRLTEAFF. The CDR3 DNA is TGTGCCAGCAGCCTTCAAAGGCTGACTGAAGCTTTCTTT.

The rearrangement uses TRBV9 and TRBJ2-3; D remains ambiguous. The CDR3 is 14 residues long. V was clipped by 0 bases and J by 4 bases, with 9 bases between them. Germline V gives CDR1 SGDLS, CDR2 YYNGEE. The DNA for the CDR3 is TGTGCCAGCAGCGTAGATCTCGCGTCAGATACGCAGTATTTT. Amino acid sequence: CASSVDLASDTQYF.

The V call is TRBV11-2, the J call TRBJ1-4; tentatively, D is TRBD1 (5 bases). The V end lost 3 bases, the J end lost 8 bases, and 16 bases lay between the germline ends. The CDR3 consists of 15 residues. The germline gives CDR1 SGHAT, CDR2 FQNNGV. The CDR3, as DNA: TGTGCCAGCAGCTTCGGAGGGGTCGTCTTAGAAAAACTGTTTTTT. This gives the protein CASSFGGVVLEKLFF. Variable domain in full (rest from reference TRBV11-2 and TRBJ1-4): EAGVAQSPRYKIIEKRQSVAFWCNPISGHATLYWYQQILGQGPKLLIQFQNNGVVDDSQLPKDRFSAERLKGVDSTLKIQPAKLEDSAVYLCASSFGGVVLEKLFFGSGTQLSVL.

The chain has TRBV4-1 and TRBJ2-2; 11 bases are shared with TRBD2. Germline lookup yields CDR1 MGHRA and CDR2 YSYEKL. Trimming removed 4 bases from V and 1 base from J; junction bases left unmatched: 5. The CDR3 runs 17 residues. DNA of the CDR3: TGCGCCAGCAGCCCAAGACTAGCGGGGCTGAACACCGGGGAGCTGTTTTTT. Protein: CASSPRLAGLNTGELFF.

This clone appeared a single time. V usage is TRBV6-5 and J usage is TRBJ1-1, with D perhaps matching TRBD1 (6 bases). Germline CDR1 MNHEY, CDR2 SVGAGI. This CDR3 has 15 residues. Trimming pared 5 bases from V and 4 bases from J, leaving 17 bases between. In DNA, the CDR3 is TGTGCCAGCAGTCCGGGGAGGCAGGGGACCACTGAAGCTTTCTTT. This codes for CASSPGRQGTTEAFF.

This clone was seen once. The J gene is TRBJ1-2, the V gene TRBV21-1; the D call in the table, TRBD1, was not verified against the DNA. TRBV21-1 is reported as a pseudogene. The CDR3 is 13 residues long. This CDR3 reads CASSLRRGHGYTF. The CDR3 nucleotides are TGTGCCAGCAGCCTACGCAGGGGGCACGGCTACACCTTC.

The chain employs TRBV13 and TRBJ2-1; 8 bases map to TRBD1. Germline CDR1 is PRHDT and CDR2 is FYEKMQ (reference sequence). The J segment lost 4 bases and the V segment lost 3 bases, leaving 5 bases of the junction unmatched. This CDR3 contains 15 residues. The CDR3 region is CASSFQGATYNEQFF. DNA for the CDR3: TGTGCCAGCAGCTTCCAGGGGGCAACGTACAATGAGCAGTTCTTC.

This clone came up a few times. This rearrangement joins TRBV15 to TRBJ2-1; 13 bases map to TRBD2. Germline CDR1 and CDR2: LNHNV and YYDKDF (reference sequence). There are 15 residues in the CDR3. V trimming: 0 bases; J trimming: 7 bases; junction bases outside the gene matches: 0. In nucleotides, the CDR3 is TGTGCCACCAGCAGAGAACTAGCGGGGGGGAATGAGCAGTTCTTC. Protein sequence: CATSRELAGGNEQFF.

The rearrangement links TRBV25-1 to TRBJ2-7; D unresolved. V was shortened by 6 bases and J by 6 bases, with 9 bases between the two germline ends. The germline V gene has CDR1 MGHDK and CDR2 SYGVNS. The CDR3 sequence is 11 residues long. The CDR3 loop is CASSRHGEQYF. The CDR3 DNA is TGTGCCAGCAGCCGACACGGCGAGCAGTACTTC.

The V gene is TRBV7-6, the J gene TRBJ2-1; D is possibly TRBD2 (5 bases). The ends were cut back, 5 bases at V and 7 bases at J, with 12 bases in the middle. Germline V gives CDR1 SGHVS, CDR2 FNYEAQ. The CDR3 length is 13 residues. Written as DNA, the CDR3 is TGTGCCAGCAGCAAAGAGGGCCTGAATGAGCAGTTCTTC. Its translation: CASSKEGLNEQFF.

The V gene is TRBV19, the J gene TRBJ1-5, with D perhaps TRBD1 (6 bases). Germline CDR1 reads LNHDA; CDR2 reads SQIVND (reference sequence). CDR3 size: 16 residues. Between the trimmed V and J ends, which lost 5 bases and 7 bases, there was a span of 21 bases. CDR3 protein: CASSWDLRGGPQPQHF. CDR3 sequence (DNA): TGTGCCAGTAGTTGGGACCTACGTGGGGGGCCACAGCCCCAGCATTTT. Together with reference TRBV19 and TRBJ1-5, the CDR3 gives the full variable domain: DGGITQSPKYLFRKEGQNVTLSCEQNLNHDAMYWYRQDPGQGLRLIYYSQIVNDFQKGDIAEGYSVSREKKESFPLTVTSAQKNPTAFYLCASSWDLRGGPQPQHFGDGTRLSIL.

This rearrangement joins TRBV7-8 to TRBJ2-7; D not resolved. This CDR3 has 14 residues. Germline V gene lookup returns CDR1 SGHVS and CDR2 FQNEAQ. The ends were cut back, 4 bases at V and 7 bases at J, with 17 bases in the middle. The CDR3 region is CASSSWVGSQEQYF. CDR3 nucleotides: TGTGCCAGCAGCTCGTGGGTGGGTTCTCAGGAGCAGTACTTC.

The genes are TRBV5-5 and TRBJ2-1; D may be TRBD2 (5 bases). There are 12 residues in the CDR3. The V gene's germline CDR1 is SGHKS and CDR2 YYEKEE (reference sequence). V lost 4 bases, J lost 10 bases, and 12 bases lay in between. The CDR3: CASSTGLPEQFF. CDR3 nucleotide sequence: TGTGCCAGCAGCACTGGACTTCCGGAGCAGTTCTTC. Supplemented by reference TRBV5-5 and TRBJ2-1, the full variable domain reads DAGVTQSPTHLIKTRGQQVTLRCSPISGHKSVSWYQQVLGQGPQFIFQYYEKEERGRGNFPDRFSARQFPNYSSELNVNALLLGDSALYLCASSTGLPEQFFGPGTRLTVL.